These 5 T cell receptor beta chains originate from one sample sequenced in a study of T cell repertoires in cytomegalovirus infection. Their specific antigens are unknown. TCRdb independently ran MiXCR on the reads; one entry per CDR3 protein. Seen here are approximately 81,000 distinct CDR3 sequences, roughly 25% observed once, and the top ten hold 50%. The sample in question was CD8+ T cells from cultured PBMCs, obtained from culture after CMV antigen stimulation. Receptor source: a human donor in good health (CMV status not recorded). Some clones in this sample may be carry-over from other donors' samples.

This chain joins TRBV19 and TRBJ2-7; TRBD1 agrees at 7 bases. This CDR3 contains 13 residues. The germline V gene has CDR1 LNHDA and CDR2 SQIVND (reference sequence). Germline trimming cut 5 bases from V and 6 bases from J; bases unmatched to any gene: 7. The CDR3 loop is CASSARQGSEQYF. In DNA form, the CDR3 reads TGTGCCAGTAGTGCAAGACAGGGATCCGAGCAGTACTTC.

This clonotype was found a few times. The chain carries TRBV7-9 and TRBJ2-1, with 7 nucleotides matching TRBD1. The CDR3 sequence is 13 residues long. The J segment lost 6 bases and the V segment lost 5 bases, leaving 4 bases of the junction unmatched. Germline V lookup: CDR1 SEHNR, CDR2 FQNEAQ (reference sequence). In DNA form, the CDR3 reads TGTGCCAGCAGCCTGACAGGGTCCAATGAGCAGTTCTTC. Protein product: CASSLTGSNEQFF.

V and J are TRBV29-1 and TRBJ2-5; the D gene could be TRBD1 or TRBD2 (5 bases each). V dropped 0 bases and J dropped 5 bases, with 13 bases sitting between them. Germline V lookup: CDR1 SQVTM, CDR2 ANQGSEA. The CDR3 sequence is 14 residues long. Written as DNA, the CDR3 is TGCAGCGTTGAAGATCAATCAGGGAGTGAGACCCAGTACTTC. It encodes CSVEDQSGSETQYF.

The chain joins TRBV7-6 to TRBJ1-1; perhaps TRBD1 as D (5 bases). The V end was cut by 5 bases, the J end by 8 bases, with 18 bases between. The germline V gene encodes CDR1 SGHVS and CDR2 FNYEAQ. This CDR3 has 14 amino acids. The CDR3 region is CASSGAGGGDEAFF. CDR3 bases: TGTGCCAGCAGCGGGGCGGGGGGGGGAGACGAAGCTTTCTTT.

This rearrangement joins TRBV20-1 to TRBJ2-1; TRBD2 matches 7 bases. V dropped 3 bases and J dropped 3; count of bases not matched to a gene: 14. The CDR3 is 17 residues long. CDR1 and CDR2 (germline): DFQATT, SNEGSKA (reference sequence). CDR3: CSARALAAQDFYNEQFF. The CDR3 DNA reads TGCAGTGCTAGGGCCCTAGCGGCCCAAGATTTCTACAATGAGCAGTTCTTC.